Listed here are 21 T cell receptor beta chains from one sample, sequenced in a study of blood T cell repertoires in COVID-19. The protocol was immunoSEQ multiplex PCR, while the TCRdb copy is restricted to in-frame clones and leaves out a portion. The sample holds about 76,000 clones; more than 75% are singletons and the top ten take roughly 30%. Sequenced sample: peripheral blood. The receptor set was obtained from a woman older than 75 with active or convalescent COVID-19.

The CDR3 DNA sequence: TGTGCCAGCAGCTCCCCCAGGGGGCCCGGGGAGCTGTTTTTT. Translation gives CASSSPRGPGELFF. J is TRBJ2-2 and V is TRBV7-2, with TRBD1 matching 8 bases. With V trimmed by 4 bases and J by 6 bases, 4 bases remained unmatched. Germline V CDR1 and CDR2: SGHTA, FQGNSA. The CDR3 loop spans 14 amino acids.

V and J are TRBV9 and TRBJ2-7; tentative D call: TRBD1 (7 bases). CDR1 is SGDLS, CDR2 YYNGEE, per germline. This CDR3 has 14 amino acids. V dropped 0 bases and J dropped 3 bases, with 10 bases sitting between them. CDR3 sequence: CASSVGQGGYEQYF. CDR3 DNA sequence: TGTGCCAGCAGCGTAGGTCAGGGGGGCTACGAGCAGTACTTC.

The genes are TRBV3-1 (or the pseudogene TRBV3-2) and TRBJ2-7; 9 nucleotides align to TRBD1. This CDR3 region has 16 residues. Unmatched junction bases numbered 10, after V lost 2 bases and J lost 5 bases. The germline V gene has CDR1 LGHDT and CDR2 YNNKEL (reference sequence). CDR3 DNA sequence: TGTGCCAGCAGCCAACCGGGGACAGGGCCCATCCACGAGCAGTACTTC. Translating gives CASSQPGTGPIHEQYF.

The J gene is TRBJ1-4, the V gene TRBV4-1; D gene ambiguous. Germline V gene data show CDR1 as MGHRA and CDR2 as YSYEKL. The CDR3 totals 15 residues. The V end lost 0 bases, the J end lost 3 bases, and 8 bases lay between the germline ends. The CDR3 sequence is CASSQEGMANEKLFF. The CDR3 region has the DNA TGCGCCAGCAGCCAAGAGGGCATGGCTAATGAAAAACTGTTTTTT.

The gene calls are TRBV7-8 and TRBJ2-3; TRBD2 matches 10 bases. Germline V gives CDR1 SGHVS, CDR2 FQNEAQ. The CDR3 length is 17 residues. The J segment lost 3 bases and the V segment lost 5 bases, leaving 11 bases of the junction unmatched. The CDR3 nucleotides read TGTGCCAGCAGCCGCAGGCTGGGTAGCGGGGGGACAGATACGCAGTATTTT. It encodes CASSRRLGSGGTDTQYF.

This clone was counted a single time. The J gene is TRBJ1-6, the V gene TRBV7-2, with D perhaps TRBD1 (6 bases). Trimming removed 4 bases at V and 7 bases at J, with 11 bases between. The CDR3 is 14 residues long. CDR1 is SGHTA and CDR2 is FQGNSA in the germline V gene. The DNA for the CDR3 is TGTGCCAGCAGCTCATGGGGGCGGAATTCACCCCTCCACTTT. Protein sequence: CASSSWGRNSPLHF.

The gene calls are TRBV10-3 and TRBJ2-5; D may be TRBD2 (6 bases). V shed 10 bases and J shed 5 bases, with 20 bases lying between them. The CDR3 runs to 14 residues. CDR1 ENHRY and CDR2 SYGVKD come from the germline V gene. CDR3 amino acids: CATREVTGRETQYF. CDR3 sequence (DNA): TGTGCCACAAGGGAGGTCACCGGAAGGGAGACCCAGTACTTC.

The V call is TRBV18, the J call TRBJ2-7; TRBD1 aligns across 10 bases. CDR1 is KGHSH, CDR2 LQKENI, per germline. V lost 4 bases and J lost 3; bases outside the gene matches: 6. The CDR3 runs 15 residues. The CDR3 DNA reads as TGTGCCAGCTCACTAGACAGGGGGCTTAACTACGAGCAGTACTTC. It codes for CASSLDRGLNYEQYF.

The chain combines TRBV29-1 with TRBJ2-2; D unresolved. V was shortened by 6 bases and J by 1 base, with 9 bases between the two germline ends. The CDR3 length is 13 residues. Germline-derived CDR1 and CDR2 are SQVTM and ANQGSEA. The CDR3 nucleotides read TGCAGCGTCGGCTCAGGGAACACCGGGGAGCTGTTTTTT. This gives the protein CSVGSGNTGELFF.

The chain couples TRBV15 to TRBJ2-3; 13 nucleotides align to TRBD2. J gave up 0 bases and V 1 base, and 4 bases lay outside the gene matches. Germline-derived CDR1 and CDR2 are LNHNV and YYDKDF (reference sequence). CDR3 length: 18 amino acids. The CDR3 here is CATSRGLAGGRSTDTQYF. The CDR3 nucleotides are TGTGCCACCAGCAGAGGACTAGCGGGGGGAAGGAGCACAGATACGCAGTATTTT.

The chain recombines TRBV5-4 with TRBJ1-2, with D perhaps TRBD1 (5 bases). CDR1 and CDR2 from the germline V gene are SGHNT and YYREEE (reference sequence). The CDR3 length is 14 residues. Trimming left V 4 bases short and J 3 bases short, with 13 bases between. The CDR3 DNA follows: TGTGCCAGCAGCCCGGGGGGGAAATACTATGGCTACACCTTC. It is translated as CASSPGGKYYGYTF.

The gene calls are TRBV6-5 and TRBJ1-5; D may be TRBD1 (5 bases). This CDR3 spans 14 amino acids. CDR1 MNHEY and CDR2 SVGAGI come from the germline V gene. The V end was cut by 7 bases, the J end by 3 bases, with 13 bases between. The CDR3 coding sequence is TGTGCCAGCATCATGGGGACTCACAATCAGCCCCAGCATTTT. This gives the protein CASIMGTHNQPQHF.

The chain couples TRBV9 to TRBJ2-1; 10 bases align to TRBD2. The ends lost 6 bases at V and 9 bases at J; junction bases unmatched: 15. The CDR3 extends over 16 amino acids. Looked up from germline, CDR1 is SGDLS and CDR2 is YYNGEE. In DNA, the CDR3 is TGTGCCAGCAATTTTGGAGCGGGGGGGCGTTTGGTTGAGCAGTTCTTC. Translation: CASNFGAGGRLVEQFF.

In DNA form, the CDR3 reads TGTGCCAGCAGTTACGCCCCCGGGGGGGGCCTTCGTACAGATACGCAGTATTTT. Translating it yields CASSYAPGGGLRTDTQYF. The chain is built from TRBV6-2 or TRBV6-3 and TRBJ2-3; 8 nucleotides match TRBD2. Trimming cost V 2 bases and J 3 bases; bases outside gene matches: 13. Germline lookup yields CDR1 MNHEY and CDR2 SVGEGT. The CDR3 runs to 18 residues.

The chain joins TRBV6-5 to TRBJ2-1; 11 nucleotides line up with TRBD2. Germline V gene sequence: CDR1 MNHEY, CDR2 SVGAGI. The CDR3 is made up of 15 amino acids. Losses at the gene ends were 6 bases for V and 5 bases for J; bases not matched to a gene: 6. CDR3 in DNA: TGTGCCAGCAGGGTAGCGGGGGGGCCGCACAATGAGCAGTTCTTC. Amino acid sequence: CASRVAGGPHNEQFF.

V gene TRBV4-2 combines with J gene TRBJ2-7, with TRBD1 matching over 9 bases. Trimming cost V 4 bases and J 5 bases; bases outside gene matches: 15. Germline values: CDR1 LGHNA, CDR2 YNFKEQ. This CDR3 has 17 amino acids. The CDR3 here is CASSPLLPGQGTDEQYF. For the CDR3, the DNA is TGTGCCAGCAGCCCCCTTTTACCGGGACAGGGCACTGACGAGCAGTACTTC.

This chain connects TRBV3-1 (or the pseudogene TRBV3-2) to TRBJ2-3; 8 bases are shared with TRBD2. In germline, CDR1 is LGHDT, CDR2 YNNKEL (reference sequence). The junction had 5 bases not matched to a gene; V was cut back by 4 bases and J by 5 bases. The CDR3 extends over 14 amino acids. The CDR3 coding sequence is TGTGCCAGCAGCCTTTCAAGCGGGGGAGATACGCAGTATTTT. Protein sequence: CASSLSSGGDTQYF.

This rearrangement joins TRBV5-1 to TRBJ1-1, with a weak D call TRBD1 (5 bases). The CDR3 runs to 14 residues. V was pared by 3 bases and J by 0 bases, with 9 bases between. Looked up from germline, CDR1 is SGHRS and CDR2 is YFSETQ. CDR3 DNA sequence: TGCGCCAGCAGCTACGACAGCATGAACACTGAAGCTTTCTTT. Its translation: CASSYDSMNTEAFF.

This clone has a single count. The chain links TRBV7-2 to TRBJ2-2, with TRBD1 matching 10 bases. Per germline, CDR1 SGHTA and CDR2 FQGNSA. The junction had 12 bases not matched to a gene; V was cut back by 5 bases and J by 6 bases. The CDR3 has 17 residues. The CDR3 protein is CASSNRPGQGFPGELFF. The CDR3 bases are TGTGCCAGCAGCAACCGCCCGGGACAGGGGTTTCCCGGGGAGCTGTTTTTT.

This clone has only a few counts. The CDR3 is CASSLDRAASPLHF. The CDR3 region has the DNA TGTGCCAGCAGTCTGGACAGGGCAGCTTCACCCCTCCACTTT. The V and J genes are TRBV27 and TRBJ1-6, with TRBD1 matching over 8 bases. The CDR3 is 14 amino acids. The germline V gene encodes CDR1 MNHEY and CDR2 SMNVEV (reference sequence). Trimming removed 5 bases from V and 9 bases from J; junction bases left unmatched: 6.

The chain combines TRBV9 with TRBJ1-3, with 7 bases identical to TRBD1. V lost 0 bases to trimming and J lost 3 bases; unmatched junction nucleotides: 6. CDR1 and CDR2 from the germline V gene are SGDLS and YYNGEE. CDR3 size: 16 residues. The CDR3 DNA reads as TGTGCCAGCAGCGTAGGGGCAGGGGGTATTGGAAACACCATATATTTT. It is translated as CASSVGAGGIGNTIYF.